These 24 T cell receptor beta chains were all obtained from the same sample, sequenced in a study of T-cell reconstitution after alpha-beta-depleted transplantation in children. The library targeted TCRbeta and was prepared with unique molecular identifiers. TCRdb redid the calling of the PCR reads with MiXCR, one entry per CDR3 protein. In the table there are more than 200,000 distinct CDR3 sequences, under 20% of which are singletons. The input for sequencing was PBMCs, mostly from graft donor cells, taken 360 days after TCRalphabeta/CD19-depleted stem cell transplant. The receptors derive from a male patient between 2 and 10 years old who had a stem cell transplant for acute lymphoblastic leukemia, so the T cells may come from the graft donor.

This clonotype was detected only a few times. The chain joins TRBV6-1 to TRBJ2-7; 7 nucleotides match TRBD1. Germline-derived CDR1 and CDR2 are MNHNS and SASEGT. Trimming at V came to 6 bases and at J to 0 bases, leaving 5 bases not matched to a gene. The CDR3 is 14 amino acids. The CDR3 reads CASSSTGFSYEQYF. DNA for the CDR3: TGTGCCAGCAGCTCGACAGGGTTCTCCTACGAGCAGTACTTC.

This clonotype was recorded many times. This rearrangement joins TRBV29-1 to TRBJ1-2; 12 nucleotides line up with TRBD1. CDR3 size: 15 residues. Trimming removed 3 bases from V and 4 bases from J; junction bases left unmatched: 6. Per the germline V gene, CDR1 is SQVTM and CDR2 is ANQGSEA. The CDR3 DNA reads TGCAGCGTTGAGACCGGGACAGGGGGCCCCTATGGCTACACCTTC. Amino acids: CSVETGTGGPYGYTF. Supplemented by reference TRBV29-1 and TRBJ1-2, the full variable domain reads SAVISQKPSRDICQRGTSLTIQCQVDSQVTMMFWYRQQPGQSLTLIATANQGSEATYESGFVIDKFPISRPNLTFSTLTVSNMSPEDSSIYLCSVETGTGGPYGYTFGSGTRLTVV.

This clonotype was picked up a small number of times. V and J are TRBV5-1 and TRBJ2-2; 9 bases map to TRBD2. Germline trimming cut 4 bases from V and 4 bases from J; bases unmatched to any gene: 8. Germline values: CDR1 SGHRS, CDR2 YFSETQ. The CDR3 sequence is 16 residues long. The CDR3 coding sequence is TGCGCCAGCAGCGGGGAGTGGACTAGCGTCACCGGGGAGCTGTTTTTT. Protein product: CASSGEWTSVTGELFF. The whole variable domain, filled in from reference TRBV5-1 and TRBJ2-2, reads KAGVTQTPRYLIKTRGQQVTLSCSPISGHRSVSWYQQTPGQGLQFLFEYFSETQRNKGNFPGRFSGRQFSNSRSEMNVSTLELGDSALYLCASSGEWTSVTGELFFGEGSRLTVL.

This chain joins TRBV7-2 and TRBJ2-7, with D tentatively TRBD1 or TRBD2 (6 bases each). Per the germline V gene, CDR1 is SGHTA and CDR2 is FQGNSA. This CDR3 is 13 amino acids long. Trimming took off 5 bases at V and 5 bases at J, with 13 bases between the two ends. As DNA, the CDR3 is TGTGCCAGCAGCATACCGGGGGCCGACGAGCAGTACTTC. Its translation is CASSIPGADEQYF.

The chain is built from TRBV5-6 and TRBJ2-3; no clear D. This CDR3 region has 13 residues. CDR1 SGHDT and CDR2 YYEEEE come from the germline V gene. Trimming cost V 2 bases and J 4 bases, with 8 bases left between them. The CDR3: CASSFGWADTQYF. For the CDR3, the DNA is TGTGCCAGCAGCTTCGGGTGGGCAGATACGCAGTATTTT.

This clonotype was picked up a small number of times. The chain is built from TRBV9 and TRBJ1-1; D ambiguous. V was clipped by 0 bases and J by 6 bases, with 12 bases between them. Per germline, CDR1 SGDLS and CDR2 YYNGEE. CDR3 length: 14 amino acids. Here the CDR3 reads CASSVEASDAEAFF. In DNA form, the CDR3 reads TGTGCCAGCAGCGTAGAAGCGTCCGACGCTGAAGCTTTCTTT. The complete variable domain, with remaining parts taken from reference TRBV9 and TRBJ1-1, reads DSGVTQTPKHLITATGQRVTLRCSPRSGDLSVYWYQQSLDQGLQFLIQYYNGEERAKGNILERFSAQQFPDLHSELNLSSLELGDSALYFCASSVEASDAEAFFGQGTRLTVV.

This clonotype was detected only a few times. CDR3 nucleotide sequence: TGCGCCAGCAGCCAAGCTCCAGGGAAAAACTATGGCTACACCTTC. This codes for CASSQAPGKNYGYTF. The rearrangement uses TRBV4-3 and TRBJ1-2; D may be TRBD1 (5 bases). Deletions cut 1 base from V and 2 bases from J, with 11 bases between. The germline V gene has CDR1 LGHNA and CDR2 YSLEER. The CDR3 loop spans 15 amino acids.

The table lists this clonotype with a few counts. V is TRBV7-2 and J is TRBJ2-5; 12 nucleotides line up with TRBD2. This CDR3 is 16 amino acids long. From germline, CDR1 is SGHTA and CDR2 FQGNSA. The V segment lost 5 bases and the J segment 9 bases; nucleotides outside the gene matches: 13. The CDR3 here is CASSPTWVLAGGSQYF. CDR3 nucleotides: TGTGCCAGCAGCCCGACGTGGGTACTAGCGGGAGGATCCCAGTACTTC.

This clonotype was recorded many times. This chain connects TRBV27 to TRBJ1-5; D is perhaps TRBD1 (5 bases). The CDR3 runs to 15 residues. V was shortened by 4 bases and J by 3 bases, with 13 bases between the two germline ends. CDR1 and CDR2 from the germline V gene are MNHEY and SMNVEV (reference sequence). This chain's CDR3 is CASSWGRGLNQPQHF. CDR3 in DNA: TGTGCCAGCAGTTGGGGACGGGGACTCAATCAGCCCCAGCATTTT.

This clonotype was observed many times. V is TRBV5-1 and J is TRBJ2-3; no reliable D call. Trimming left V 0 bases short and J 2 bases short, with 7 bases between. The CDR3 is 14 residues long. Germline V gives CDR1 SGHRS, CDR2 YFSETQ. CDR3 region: CASSLETVTDTQYF. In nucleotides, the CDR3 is TGCGCCAGCAGCTTGGAAACAGTCACAGATACGCAGTATTTT.

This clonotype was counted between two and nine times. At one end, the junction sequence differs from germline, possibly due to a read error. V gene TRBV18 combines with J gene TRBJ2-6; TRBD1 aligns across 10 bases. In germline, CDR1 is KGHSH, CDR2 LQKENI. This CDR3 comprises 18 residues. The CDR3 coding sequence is TGTGCCAGCTCACCACTACAGACAGGGGGCGACGGGGCTAACGTCCTGACTTTC. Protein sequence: CASSPLQTGGDGANVLTF.

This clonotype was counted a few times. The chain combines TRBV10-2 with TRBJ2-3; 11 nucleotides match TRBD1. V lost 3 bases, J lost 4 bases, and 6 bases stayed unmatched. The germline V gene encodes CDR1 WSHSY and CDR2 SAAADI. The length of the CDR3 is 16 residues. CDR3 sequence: CASSDPGQGVADTQYF. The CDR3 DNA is TGCGCCAGCAGTGATCCGGGACAGGGGGTGGCAGATACGCAGTATTTT.

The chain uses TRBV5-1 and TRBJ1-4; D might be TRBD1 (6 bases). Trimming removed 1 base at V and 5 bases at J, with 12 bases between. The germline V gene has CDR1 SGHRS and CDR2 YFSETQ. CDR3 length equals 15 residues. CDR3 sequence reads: CASSLSAGVNEKLFF. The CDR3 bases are TGCGCCAGCAGCTTGTCGGCAGGGGTGAATGAAAAACTGTTTTTT.

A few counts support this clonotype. CDR3 amino acids: CASSRRLEGITYNEQFF. The CDR3, as DNA: TGTGCCAGCAGCCGCAGACTGGAAGGGATAACTTACAATGAGCAGTTCTTC. The rearrangement links TRBV12-3 or TRBV12-4 to TRBJ2-1; D is unclear. This CDR3 is 17 amino acids long. With 6 bases removed from V and 4 bases from J, the gap between germline ends came to 22 bases.

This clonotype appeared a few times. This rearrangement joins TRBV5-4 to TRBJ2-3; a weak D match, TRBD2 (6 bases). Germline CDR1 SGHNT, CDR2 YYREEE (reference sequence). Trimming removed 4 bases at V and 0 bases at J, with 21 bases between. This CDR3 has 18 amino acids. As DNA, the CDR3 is TGTGCCAGCAGCCCGCCATCCTGGGGCGGGGTTAGCACAGATACGCAGTATTTT. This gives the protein CASSPPSWGGVSTDTQYF.

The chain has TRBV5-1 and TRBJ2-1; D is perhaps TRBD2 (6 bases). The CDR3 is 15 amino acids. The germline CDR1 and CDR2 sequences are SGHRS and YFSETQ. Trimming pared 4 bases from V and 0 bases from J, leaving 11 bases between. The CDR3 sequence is CASSPGLSSYNEQFF. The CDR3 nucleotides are TGCGCCAGCAGCCCGGGACTCAGCTCCTACAATGAGCAGTTCTTC.

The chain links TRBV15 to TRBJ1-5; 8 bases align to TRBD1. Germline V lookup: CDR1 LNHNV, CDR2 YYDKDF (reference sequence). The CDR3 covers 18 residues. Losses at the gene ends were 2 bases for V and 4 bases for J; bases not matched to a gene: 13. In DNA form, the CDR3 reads TGTGCCACCAGCAGACTAGGGGGCGGGACAGGAAGAAATCAGCCCCAGCATTTT. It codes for CATSRLGGGTGRNQPQHF.

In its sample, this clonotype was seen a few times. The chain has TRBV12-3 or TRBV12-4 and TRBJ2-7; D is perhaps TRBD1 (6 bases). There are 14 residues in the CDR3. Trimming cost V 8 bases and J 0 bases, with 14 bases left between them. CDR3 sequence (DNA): TGTGCCAGCCGCCGGGACATCAGCTCCTACGAGCAGTACTTC. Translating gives CASRRDISSYEQYF.

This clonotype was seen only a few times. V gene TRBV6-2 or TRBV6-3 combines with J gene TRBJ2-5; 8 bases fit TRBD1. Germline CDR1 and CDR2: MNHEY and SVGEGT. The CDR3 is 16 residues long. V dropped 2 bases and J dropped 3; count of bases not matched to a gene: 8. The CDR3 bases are TGTGCCAGCAGTTACCCGGACAGGGTCGGGGAAGAGACCCAGTACTTC. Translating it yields CASSYPDRVGEETQYF.

DNA for the CDR3: TGTGCCAGCAGCTCCACCGGGACAGGGTCCGACGAGCAGTACTTC. It is translated as CASSSTGTGSDEQYF. V usage is TRBV7-9 and J usage is TRBJ2-7; TRBD1 agrees at 9 bases. The CDR3 has 15 amino acids. Germline lookup yields CDR1 SEHNR and CDR2 FQNEAQ (reference sequence). The V and J ends lost 4 bases and 5 bases, in that order; junction bases with no gene match: 9.

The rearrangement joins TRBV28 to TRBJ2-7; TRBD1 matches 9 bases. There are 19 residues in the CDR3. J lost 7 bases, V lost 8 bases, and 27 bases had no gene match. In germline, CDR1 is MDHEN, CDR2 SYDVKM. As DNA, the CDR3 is TGTGCCAGCTCAAGATCCGGGACGAAGAGGGACAGGGCCATGTTGGAGCAGTACTTC. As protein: CASSRSGTKRDRAMLEQYF.

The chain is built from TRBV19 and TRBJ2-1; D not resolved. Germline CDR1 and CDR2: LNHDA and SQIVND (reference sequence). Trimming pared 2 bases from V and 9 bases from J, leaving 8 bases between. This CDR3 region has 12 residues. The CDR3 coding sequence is TGTGCCAGTAGTATAAGGGATGGTGAGCAGTTCTTC. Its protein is CASSIRDGEQFF.

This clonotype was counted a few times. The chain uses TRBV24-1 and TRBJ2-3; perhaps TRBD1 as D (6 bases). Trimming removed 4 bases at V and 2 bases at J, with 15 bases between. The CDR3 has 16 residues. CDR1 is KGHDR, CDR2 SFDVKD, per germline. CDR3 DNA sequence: TGTGCCACCAGTGACCCTACGACAGGAGACACAGATACGCAGTATTTT. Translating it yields CATSDPTTGDTDTQYF.

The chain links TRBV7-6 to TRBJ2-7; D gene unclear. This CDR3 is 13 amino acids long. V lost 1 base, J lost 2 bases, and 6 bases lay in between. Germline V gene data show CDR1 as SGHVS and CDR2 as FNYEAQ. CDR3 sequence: CASSLEVPYEQYF. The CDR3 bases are TGTGCCAGCAGCTTAGAAGTGCCCTACGAGCAGTACTTC.